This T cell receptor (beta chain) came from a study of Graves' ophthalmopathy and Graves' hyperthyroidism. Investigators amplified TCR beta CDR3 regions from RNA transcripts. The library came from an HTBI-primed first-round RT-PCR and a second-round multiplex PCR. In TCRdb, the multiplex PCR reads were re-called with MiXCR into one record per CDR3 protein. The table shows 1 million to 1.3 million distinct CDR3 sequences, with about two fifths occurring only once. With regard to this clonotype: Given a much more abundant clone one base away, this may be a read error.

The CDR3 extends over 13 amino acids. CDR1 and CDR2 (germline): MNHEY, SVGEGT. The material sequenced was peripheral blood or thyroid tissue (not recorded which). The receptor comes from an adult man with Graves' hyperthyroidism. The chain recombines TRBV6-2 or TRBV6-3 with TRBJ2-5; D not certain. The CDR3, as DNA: TGTGCCAACAGTTTTGGGTCTGTAAAGACCCAGTACTTC. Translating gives CANSFGSVKTQYF.